This section outlines one TCR beta chain sequence together with its context. Antigen unknown. The junction does not match germline at one end; this may be a read error. Autoimmune disease history or systemic immunosuppression excluded patients. The CDR3 length is 15 residues. The germline gives CDR1 MNHNY, CDR2 SVGAGI (reference sequence). Libraries were prepared by immunoSEQ multiplex PCR; TCRdb keeps only in-frame clonotypes and omits some of them. Here the sample spans tens of thousands of clones, around 80% being singletons. These data come from a study of OX40 agonist ivuxolimab in advanced cancers. In the study overall: Across the patients, intravenous ivuxolimab was delivered every 2 weeks at 0.01 to 10 mg/kg. Prior checkpoint blockade (anti-PD-1, anti-PD-L1 or anti-CTLA-4) was permitted; approximately 40% had it.

Study-level points and caveats: Clonal expansion from baseline to week 6 occurred in both CD4+ and CD8+ T cells.

The TCR originated in an adult with an advanced solid tumor such as melanoma, head and neck, liver or kidney cancer. The rearrangement joins TRBV6-6 to TRBJ2-2, with D perhaps matching TRBD1 or TRBD2 (5 bases each). Here the sequenced sample was CD4+ or CD8+ T cells sorted from blood, taken in a trial of the OX40 agonist ivuxolimab. The CDR3 coding sequence is TGTGCCATCAGTGTCGGGGCCGGCAACACCGGGGAGCTGTTTTTT. Encoded protein: CAISVGAGNTGELFF.